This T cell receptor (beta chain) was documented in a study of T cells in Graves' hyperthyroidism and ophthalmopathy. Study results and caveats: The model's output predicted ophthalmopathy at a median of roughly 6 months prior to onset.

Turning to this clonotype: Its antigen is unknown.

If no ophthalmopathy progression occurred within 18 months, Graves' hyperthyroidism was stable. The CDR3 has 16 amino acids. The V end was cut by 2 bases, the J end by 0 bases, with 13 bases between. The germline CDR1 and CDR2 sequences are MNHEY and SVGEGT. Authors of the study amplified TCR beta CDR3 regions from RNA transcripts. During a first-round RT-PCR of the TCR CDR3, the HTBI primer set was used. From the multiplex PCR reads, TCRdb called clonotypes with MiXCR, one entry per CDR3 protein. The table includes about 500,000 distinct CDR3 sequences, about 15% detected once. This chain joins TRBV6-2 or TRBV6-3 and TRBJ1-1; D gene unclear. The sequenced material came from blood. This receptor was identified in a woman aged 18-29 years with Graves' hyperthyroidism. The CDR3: CASSYPKPDMNTEAFF. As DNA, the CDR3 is TGTGCCAGCAGTTACCCCAAACCAGACATGAACACTGAAGCTTTCTTT.